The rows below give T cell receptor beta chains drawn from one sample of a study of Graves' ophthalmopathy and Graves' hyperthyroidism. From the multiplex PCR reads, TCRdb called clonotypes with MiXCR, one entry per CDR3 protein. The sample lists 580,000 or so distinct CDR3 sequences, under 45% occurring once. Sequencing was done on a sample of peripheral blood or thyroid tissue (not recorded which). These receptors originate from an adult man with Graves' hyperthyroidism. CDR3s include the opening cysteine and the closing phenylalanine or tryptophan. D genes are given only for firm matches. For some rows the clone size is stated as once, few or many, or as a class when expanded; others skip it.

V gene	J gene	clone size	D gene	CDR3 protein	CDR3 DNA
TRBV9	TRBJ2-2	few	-	CASSAQNTGELFF	TGTGCCAGCAGCGCCCAGAACACCGGGGAGCTGTTTTTT
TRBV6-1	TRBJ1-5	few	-	CASSVEGPNNQPQHF	TGTGCCAGCAGTGTCGAGGGGCCTAACAATCAGCCCCAGCATTTT
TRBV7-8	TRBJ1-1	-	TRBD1	CASSFTGGVTLNEQFF	TGTGCCAGCAGCTTTACAGGGGGGGTGACGTTGAATGAGCAGTTCTTT
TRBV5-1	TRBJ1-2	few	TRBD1	CASNPTGQGHGYTF	TGCGCCAGCAATCCGACAGGACAGGGCCATGGCTACACCTTC
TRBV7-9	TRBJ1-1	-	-	CASSQALGMNTEAFF	TGTGCCAGCAGCCAAGCCTTGGGGATGAACACTGAAGCTTTCTTT
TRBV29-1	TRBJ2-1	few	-	CSVEGLGNEQFF	TGCAGCGTTGAAGGTTTGGGCAATGAGCAGTTCTTC
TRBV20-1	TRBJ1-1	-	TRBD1	CSASSRQGAKVVNTEAFF	TGCAGTGCCAGCTCACGACAGGGGGCCAAGGTGGTTAACACTGAAGCTTTCTTT
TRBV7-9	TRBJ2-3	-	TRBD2	CASSFESSGTTDTQYF	TGTGCCAGCAGTTTTGAATCTAGCGGGACCACAGATACGCAGTATTTT
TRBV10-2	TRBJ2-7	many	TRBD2	CASSERLAGGGYEQYF	TGCGCCAGCAGTGAGAGACTAGCGGGAGGAGGCTACGAGCAGTACTTC
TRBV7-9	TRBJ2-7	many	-	CASSLAIQGSVAYEQYF	TGTGCCAGCAGCTTAGCCATCCAGGGGTCTGTCGCCTACGAGCAGTACTTC
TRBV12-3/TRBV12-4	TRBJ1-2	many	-	CASSFRNYGYTF	TGTGCCAGCAGTTTCCGGAACTATGGCTACACCTTC
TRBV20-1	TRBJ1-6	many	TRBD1	CSARIQGAHNSPLHF	TGCAGTGCTAGAATACAGGGGGCCCATAATTCACCCCTCCACTTT
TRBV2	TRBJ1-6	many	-	CASSEDRSSYNSPLHF	TGTGCCAGCAGTGAAGACAGGAGCTCCTATAATTCACCCCTCCACTTT
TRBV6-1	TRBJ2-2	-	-	CASSETVGFPSGELFF	TGTGCCAGCAGTGAAACAGTAGGATTCCCCTCCGGGGAGCTGTTTTTT
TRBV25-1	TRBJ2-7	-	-	CASSEWGQIYEQYF	TGTGCCAGCAGTGAATGGGGCCAAATTTACGAGCAGTACTTC
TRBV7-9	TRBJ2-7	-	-	CASSDGQYYEQYF	TGTGCCAGCAGTGACGGACAGTACTACGAGCAGTACTTC
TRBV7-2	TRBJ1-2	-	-	CASSTYTGFGYTF	TGTGCCAGCAGCACCTATACAGGGTTTGGCTACACCTTC
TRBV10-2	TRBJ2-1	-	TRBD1	CASSDREILYNEQFF	TGTGCCAGCAGTGACAGGGAGATTTTGTACAATGAGCAGTTCTTC
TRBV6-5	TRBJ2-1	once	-	CASSYSASVGDEQFF	TGTGCCAGCAGTTACTCGGCTAGCGTGGGGGATGAGCAGTTCTTC
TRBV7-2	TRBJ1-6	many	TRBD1	CASSLVSRGRAYSPLHF	TGTGCCAGCAGCTTAGTGAGCAGGGGGCGAGCTTATTCACCCCTCCACTTT
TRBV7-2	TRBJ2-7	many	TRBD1	CASSYLSGTVYEQYF	TGTGCCAGCAGCTACCTCTCGGGGACAGTATACGAGCAGTACTTC
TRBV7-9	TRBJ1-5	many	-	CASSLGAEAQHF	TGTGCCAGCAGCTTAGGGGCTGAGGCCCAGCATTTT
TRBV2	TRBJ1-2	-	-	CASMFGGNYGYTF	TGTGCCAGCATGTTTGGAGGGAACTATGGCTACACCTTC
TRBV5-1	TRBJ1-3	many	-	CASSPTGNSGNTIYF	TGCGCCAGCAGTCCTACAGGGAACTCTGGAAACACCATATATTTT
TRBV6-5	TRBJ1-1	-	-	CASSLLGALNTEAFF	TGTGCCAGCAGTTTGTTGGGGGCCTTGAACACTGAAGCTTTCTTT
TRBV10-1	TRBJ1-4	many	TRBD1	CASSPGQANEKLFF	TGCGCCAGCAGCCCGGGACAGGCTAATGAAAAACTGTTTTTT
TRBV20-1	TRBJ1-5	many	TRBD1	CSAREDRGGSNQPQHF	TGCAGTGCTAGAGAGGACAGGGGTGGAAGCAATCAGCCCCAGCATTTT